The clone carrying this T cell receptor beta chain has ten or more counts. This beta chain is an unintended read in a library built for alpha chains; its size means little. Every TCR cDNA molecule carried a tag that served as a unique molecular identifier. TCRdb reprocessed the 5' RACE reads with MiXCR, giving one entry per CDR3 protein. The sample carries fewer than 16,000 distinct CDR3 sequences, 3.6% recorded once. These data originate in a study of spatial heterogeneity in lung cancer. For the study at large: In the raw reads, each unique TCR and UMI combination was present more than ten times on average.

CDR1 and CDR2 from the germline V gene are DFQATT and SNEGSKA (reference sequence). The ends were cut back, 2 bases at V and 4 bases at J, with 17 bases in the middle. The CDR3 consists of 15 residues. Noted time point: sample taken at primary tumor resection. Sequencing of whole RNA from tumor, nontumor lung or frozen PBMC involved no sorting. This chain uses TRBV20-1 with TRBJ1-2, with D possibly TRBD1 on 6 matching bases. The source was normal lung tissue next to the tumor, collected at surgery. The TCR comes from a male donor with early-stage non-small cell lung cancer. In nucleotides, the CDR3 is TGCAGTGCTAGACAACAGGGAAAGTTAGTCTATGGCTACACCTTC. It encodes CSARQQGKLVYGYTF.